Below are 18 T cell receptor beta chains sequenced from a single sample in a study of regulatory T cells in long-lasting Graves disease. Sample time point: newly diagnosed GD, antithyroid drugs for less than 3 months. There was RNA extracted from PBMCs, and the TCR library was made from it. Arm-PCR of CDR3 regions and iRepertoire HTBI primers were used to build TCR beta libraries. TCRdb used MiXCR to reprocess the multiplex PCR reads, holding one entry per CDR3 protein. In the table there are about 440,000 distinct CDR3 sequences, 15% of which are singletons. Another study also made use of these data, one on T cells in Graves' hyperthyroidism and ophthalmopathy.

The sequences come from peripheral blood mononuclear cells (PBMCs), collected at new diagnosis, from a patient treated with antithyroid drugs. The receptors here all came from a woman aged 25 to 45 with Graves disease.

This clonotype was counted ten times or more. The chain has TRBV15 and TRBJ1-5, with 8 nucleotides matching TRBD1. The CDR3 is 16 residues long. Germline CDR1 reads LNHNV; CDR2 reads YYDKDF (reference sequence). Trimming cost V 5 bases and J 1 base; bases outside gene matches: 7. CDR3 sequence reads: CATSGTGTKSNQPQHF. In nucleotides, the CDR3 is TGTGCCACCAGCGGGACAGGAACAAAAAGCAATCAGCCCCAGCATTTT.

This clonotype was seen at least ten times. The chain is built from TRBV5-1 and TRBJ2-2; possibly TRBD1 for D (5 bases). The CDR3 contains 16 residues. V was cut by 7 bases and J by 1 base, with 17 bases left in between. Germline V gene data show CDR1 as SGHRS and CDR2 as YFSETQ. CDR3 DNA sequence: TGCGCCAGCGGCCCACCTGCCAGGGTGAACACCGGGGAGCTGTTTTTT. Protein product: CASGPPARVNTGELFF.

The chain recombines TRBV27 with TRBJ2-5; D is unclear. Trimming removed 5 bases at V and 0 bases at J, with 19 bases between. The CDR3 runs 17 residues. CDR1 is MNHEY, CDR2 SMNVEV, per germline (reference sequence). CDR3 coding DNA: TGTGCCAGCAGTCCCTACTCCTTTCGACTCAACCAAGAGACCCAGTACTTC. Its translation: CASSPYSFRLNQETQYF.

Many counts were recorded for this clonotype. The rearrangement uses TRBV6-1 and TRBJ1-2; D is possibly TRBD1 (6 bases). The CDR3 sequence is 14 residues long. Germline CDR1 reads MNHNS; CDR2 reads SASEGT. Trimming cost V 3 bases and J 4 bases, with 12 bases left between them. The CDR3 DNA reads TGTGCCAGCAGTGAGTTACAGGGAGGCTATGGCTACACCTTC. Translated, it gives CASSELQGGYGYTF.

This clonotype came up many times. The V and J genes are TRBV6-2 or TRBV6-3 and TRBJ2-7, with 7 bases matching TRBD2. This CDR3 contains 16 residues. The V gene end was trimmed by 0 bases and the J gene end by 0 bases; junction bases not matched to a gene: 5. Germline V CDR1 and CDR2: MNHEY, SVGEGT. This chain's CDR3 is CASSYSKLAVSYEQYF. The CDR3 region has the DNA TGTGCCAGCAGTTACTCGAAGCTAGCGGTCTCCTACGAGCAGTACTTC.

The table lists this clonotype with many counts. The rearrangement joins TRBV2 to TRBJ2-1; D is possibly TRBD2 (6 bases). CDR1 and CDR2 from the germline V gene are SNHLY and FYNNEI. This CDR3 is 14 amino acids long. V was trimmed by 5 bases and J by 6 bases, leaving 14 bases between them. The CDR3: CASSPRLESNEQFF. Written as DNA, the CDR3 is TGTGCCAGCAGTCCCCGACTAGAGAGCAATGAGCAGTTCTTC.

At least ten counts were recorded for this clonotype. V is TRBV3-1 and J is TRBJ1-5; TRBD1 aligns across 10 bases. The CDR3 covers 14 residues. J gave up 9 bases and V 3 bases, and 5 bases lay outside the gene matches. The V gene's germline CDR1 is LGHDT and CDR2 YNNKEL (reference sequence). CDR3 in DNA: TGTGCCAGCAGCCACACGGGACAGGGGTCGCCCCAGCATTTT. Its translation is CASSHTGQGSPQHF.

This clonotype was observed a handful of times. The chain joins TRBV10-3 to TRBJ1-2; the match to TRBD1 covers 9 bases. The J segment lost 4 bases and the V segment lost 2 bases, leaving 11 bases of the junction unmatched. The CDR3 is 17 residues long. Germline V gene data show CDR1 as ENHRY and CDR2 as SYGVKD. The CDR3 DNA reads as TGTGCCATCAGTGAGACAACCGGGACAGGGATTGGCTATGGCTACACCTTC. This sequence encodes CAISETTGTGIGYGYTF.

This clonotype was seen ten or more times. The chain has TRBV5-1 and TRBJ2-7; TRBD1 agrees at 12 bases. The junction had 7 bases not matched to a gene; V was cut back by 0 bases and J by 3 bases. Germline V gene data show CDR1 as SGHRS and CDR2 as YFSETQ. The CDR3 totals 17 residues. The CDR3 reads CASSLAGQGAGFYEQYF. CDR3 nucleotides: TGCGCCAGCAGCTTGGCGGGACAGGGGGCCGGTTTCTACGAGCAGTACTTC.

The J gene is TRBJ1-1, the V gene TRBV27, with no clear D. CDR3 length: 11 amino acids. V was pared by 8 bases and J by 5 bases, with 9 bases between. Germline CDR1 reads MNHEY; CDR2 reads SMNVEV (reference sequence). The CDR3 nucleotides read TGTGCCAGCGTAGGTAGTACTGAAGCTTTCTTT. This codes for CASVGSTEAFF.

This clonotype was seen at least ten times. This chain connects TRBV27 to TRBJ2-1; maybe TRBD2 (6 bases). The CDR3 covers 15 residues. With 6 bases removed from V and 2 bases from J, the gap between germline ends came to 14 bases. Germline CDR1 reads MNHEY; CDR2 reads SMNVEV (reference sequence). The DNA of the CDR3 is TGTGCCAGCAGGGCTAGCGACTCACCCTACAATGAGCAGTTCTTC. This encodes CASRASDSPYNEQFF.

The chain carries TRBV7-9 and TRBJ2-3; D not certain. Germline lookup yields CDR1 SEHNR and CDR2 FQNEAQ (reference sequence). Trimming pared 1 base from V and 6 bases from J, leaving 11 bases between. CDR3 length equals 14 residues. The CDR3 region is CASSLVGSADTQYF. CDR3 DNA sequence: TGTGCCAGCAGCTTAGTAGGGTCAGCCGATACGCAGTATTTT.

This clonotype was counted ten times or more. This chain joins TRBV5-1 and TRBJ2-2, with D perhaps being TRBD1 or TRBD2 (5 bases each). This CDR3 has 15 amino acids. The V end lost 3 bases, the J end lost 4 bases, and 13 bases lay between the germline ends. The germline V gene has CDR1 SGHRS and CDR2 YFSETQ. The DNA of the CDR3 is TGCGCCAGCAGCTCGACCAGGGACGGCACCGGGGAGCTGTTTTTT. Amino acid sequence: CASSSTRDGTGELFF.

At least ten counts were recorded for this clonotype. The chain couples TRBV2 to TRBJ2-5; D uncertain. Trimming left V 6 bases short and J 4 bases short, with 6 bases between. Germline V gene sequence: CDR1 SNHLY, CDR2 FYNNEI. The CDR3 consists of 11 residues. The CDR3 spells CASRILETQYF. CDR3 DNA: TGTGCCAGCAGGATTTTAGAGACCCAGTACTTC.

This clonotype was observed many times. The rearrangement joins TRBV27 to TRBJ2-7, with 7 bases that match TRBD1. Germline CDR1 MNHEY, CDR2 SMNVEV (reference sequence). The V segment lost 4 bases and the J segment 6 bases; nucleotides outside the gene matches: 6. This CDR3 comprises 13 residues. Written as DNA, the CDR3 is TGTGCCAGCAGTTGGGCCAGGGGGAGCGAGCAGTACTTC. Its translation: CASSWARGSEQYF.

This clonotype turned up a few times. The genes are TRBV6-1 and TRBJ2-1, with D possibly being TRBD2 (5 bases). V lost 8 bases and J 7 bases, leaving 21 bases between the germline ends. CDR1 is MNHNS, CDR2 SASEGT, per germline. This CDR3 comprises 15 residues. CDR3 residues: CASGERGGGWNEQFF. CDR3 in DNA: TGTGCCAGCGGAGAGAGAGGAGGCGGTTGGAATGAGCAGTTCTTC.

There are many counts of this clonotype. For the CDR3, the DNA is TGTGCCAGCAGCGGACGGGCCCGGGCAGATACGCAGTATTTT. Translation gives CASSGRARADTQYF. This sequence joins TRBV7-2 and TRBJ2-3; D unresolved. The ends were cut back, 5 bases at V and 4 bases at J, with 13 bases in the middle. This CDR3 has 14 amino acids. The germline gives CDR1 SGHTA, CDR2 FQGNSA.

A remark on this clonotype: Only one base separates this from a far larger clonotype, so it likely reflects a read error. CDR3 in amino acids: CASSVMLAGTNEQYF. Written as DNA, the CDR3 is TGTGCCAGCAGCGTGATGTTAGCGGGGACCAATGAGCAGTACTTC. V and J are TRBV7-9 and TRBJ2-5; 8 nucleotides align to TRBD2. Germline CDR1 and CDR2: SEHNR and FQNEAQ (reference sequence). The CDR3 contains 15 residues. V shed 5 bases, J shed 11 bases, and the junction held 16 bases outside the gene matches.